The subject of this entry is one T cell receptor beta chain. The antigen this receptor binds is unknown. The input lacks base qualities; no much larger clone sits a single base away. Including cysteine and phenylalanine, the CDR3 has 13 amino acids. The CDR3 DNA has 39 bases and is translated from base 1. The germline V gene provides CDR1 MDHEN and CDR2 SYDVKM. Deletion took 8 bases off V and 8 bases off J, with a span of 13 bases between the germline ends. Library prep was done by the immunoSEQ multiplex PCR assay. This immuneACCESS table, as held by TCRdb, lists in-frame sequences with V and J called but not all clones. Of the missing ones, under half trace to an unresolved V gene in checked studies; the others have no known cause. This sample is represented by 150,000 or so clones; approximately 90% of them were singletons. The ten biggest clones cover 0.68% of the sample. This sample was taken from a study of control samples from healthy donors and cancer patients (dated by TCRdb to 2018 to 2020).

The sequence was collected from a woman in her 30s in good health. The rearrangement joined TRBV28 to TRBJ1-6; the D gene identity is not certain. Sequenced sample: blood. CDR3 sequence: CASRLGWDSPLHF. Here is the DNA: TGTGCCAGCCGACTTGGGTGGGATTCACCCCTCCACTTT.